The 11 T cell receptor beta chains listed next were all sequenced from one sample in a study of OX40 agonist ivuxolimab in advanced cancers. Generated by immunoSEQ multiplex PCR, the TCRdb table keeps only in-frame clones and is missing some. The data hold 70,000 or so clones, with 80% to 90% observed a single time. This specimen consisted of CD4+ or CD8+ T cells sorted from blood, obtained in a trial of the OX40 agonist ivuxolimab. These receptors were obtained from an adult with an advanced solid tumor such as melanoma, head and neck, liver or kidney cancer.

V and J are TRBV7-9 and TRBJ1-2; tentatively, D is TRBD1 (5 bases). Trimming left V 5 bases short and J 8 bases short, with 18 bases between. CDR3 size: 14 residues. CDR1 and CDR2 (germline): SEHNR, FQNEAQ (reference sequence). The chain's CDR3 is CASSQPSGARGYTF. DNA of the CDR3: TGTGCCAGCAGCCAGCCGAGTGGGGCGCGGGGCTACACCTTC. The whole variable domain, remainder taken from reference TRBV7-9 and TRBJ1-2, is DTGVSQNPRHKITKRGQNVTFRCDPISEHNRLYWYRQTLGQGPEFLTYFQNEAQLEKSRLLSDRFSAERPKGSFSTLEIQRTEQGDSAMYLCASSQPSGARGYTFGSGTRLTVV.

The chain joins TRBV6-6 to TRBJ2-3, with D possibly TRBD2 on 5 matching bases. The germline CDR1 and CDR2 sequences are MNHNY and SVGAGI (reference sequence). V lost 9 bases and J lost 1, with 14 bases in between. The CDR3 is 14 residues long. The CDR3 coding sequence is TGTGCCAGTACCACCCTCGGGGGCACAGATACGCAGTATTTT. Translation: CASTTLGGTDTQYF.

The chain links TRBV29-1 to TRBJ2-3; either TRBD1 or TRBD2 may supply D (6 bases each). CDR3 length: 13 residues. Germline assignment: CDR1 SQVTM and CDR2 ANQGSEA. The V end lost 4 bases, the J end lost 4 bases, and 12 bases lay between the germline ends. The CDR3 DNA is TGCAGCGTTGTGAGGGGGGCTGCAGATACGCAGTATTTT. It encodes CSVVRGAADTQYF.

This clone was seen a handful of times. The V and J genes are TRBV30 and TRBJ2-2; possible D gene TRBD2, 5 bases. Trimming took off 2 bases at V and 7 bases at J, with 20 bases between the two ends. Germline V CDR1 and CDR2: GTSNPN, SVGIG (reference sequence). The CDR3 consists of 16 residues. The CDR3 loop is CAWSSRDSFLSGELFF. CDR3 nucleotide sequence: TGTGCCTGGAGTTCGAGGGATTCTTTTCTGAGCGGGGAGCTGTTTTTT.

For the CDR3, the DNA is TGTGCCAGCAGCTTACACTTTGAGTTCTACGAGCAGTACTTC. Translating it yields CASSLHFEFYEQYF. The J gene is TRBJ2-7, the V gene TRBV9; D not resolved. Germline CDR1 is SGDLS and CDR2 is YYNGEE. This CDR3 spans 14 amino acids. Trimming stripped 4 bases from V and 3 bases from J, with 14 bases between.

The V call is TRBV9, the J call TRBJ2-1; D remains unclear. This CDR3 has 13 amino acids. Between the trimmed V and J ends, which lost 1 base and 5 bases, there was a span of 7 bases. Germline V gene data show CDR1 as SGDLS and CDR2 as YYNGEE. CDR3 loop: CASSVSFHNEQFF. The CDR3 DNA reads TGTGCCAGCAGCGTATCGTTTCACAATGAGCAGTTCTTC.

The rearrangement links TRBV13 to TRBJ1-2; a possible D gene is TRBD1 (5 bases). V lost 7 bases, J lost 2 bases, and 14 bases lay in between. The CDR3 is 14 amino acids. Germline CDR1 reads PRHDT; CDR2 reads FYEKMQ (reference sequence). The CDR3, as DNA: TGTGCCAGCACCCGGGACGGGTTGAACTATGGCTACACCTTC. Translated: CASTRDGLNYGYTF.

This clone was recorded a few times. The rearrangement uses TRBV6-4 and TRBJ2-3; 9 bases agree with TRBD1. Germline V gene sequence: CDR1 MRHNA, CDR2 SNTAGT. The CDR3 contains 17 residues. The V gene end was trimmed by 0 bases and the J gene end by 2 bases; junction bases not matched to a gene: 6. CDR3 loop: CASSDSQGTGPTDTQYF. The CDR3 bases are TGTGCCAGCAGTGACTCACAGGGGACAGGGCCCACAGATACGCAGTATTTT.

V gene TRBV4-3 combines with J gene TRBJ2-7, with D possibly being TRBD2 (6 bases). Trimming cost V 0 bases and J 6 bases, with 12 bases left between them. The CDR3 loop spans 14 amino acids. CDR1 LGHNA and CDR2 YSLEER come from the germline V gene. The CDR3 bases are TGCGCCAGCAGCCAAGATAGGGCGGGGTCCGAGCAGTACTTC. Translation: CASSQDRAGSEQYF.

This chain links TRBV5-1 with TRBJ2-7; D uncertain. The V end lost 0 bases, the J end lost 1 base, and 11 bases lay between the germline ends. CDR3 size: 15 residues. CDR1 is SGHRS, CDR2 YFSETQ, per germline. This CDR3 reads CASSLASLGSYEQYF. The CDR3 region has the DNA TGCGCCAGCAGCTTGGCATCTCTGGGGTCCTACGAGCAGTACTTC.

This clone has only one observation. The chain combines TRBV5-4 with TRBJ2-1; D remains unclear. V was shortened by 2 bases and J by 7 bases, with 16 bases between the two germline ends. CDR3 length equals 15 residues. Germline CDR1 reads SGHNT; CDR2 reads YYREEE (reference sequence). This CDR3 reads CASSFYGPLGNEQFF. The CDR3 coding sequence is TGTGCCAGCAGCTTCTACGGGCCTCTTGGGAATGAGCAGTTCTTC. The complete variable domain, with remaining parts taken from reference TRBV5-4 and TRBJ2-1, reads ETGVTQSPTHLIKTRGQQVTLRCSSQSGHNTVSWYQQALGQGPQFIFQYYREEENGRGNFPPRFSGLQFPNYSSELNVNALELDDSALYLCASSFYGPLGNEQFFGPGTRLTVL.